Below, 10 T cell receptor beta chains from the same sample are listed, as sequenced in a study of identifying expanded T cells in peripheral blood (dated by TCRdb to between 2017 and 2020). Receptors were amplified or captured by the immunoSEQ multiplex PCR assay. TCRdb provides this immuneACCESS table in a form limited to in-frame rearrangements. Some clones are lacking; in checked studies, under half of them reflect an unresolved V gene, and why the rest are absent is not known. This sample holds about 85,000 clones; 70% to 90% were observed only once. The ten most abundant clones make up about 20% of the sample. Sequenced sample: blood. The receptors derive from a person aged 18-70 years in good health.

The chain couples TRBV28 to TRBJ2-7; D gene ambiguous. Germline CDR1 reads MDHEN; CDR2 reads SYDVKM. V lost 2 bases and J 2 bases, leaving 10 bases between the germline ends. The CDR3 is made up of 14 amino acids. The CDR3 DNA sequence: TGTGCCAGCAGTTTAACCGGGCACCCCTACGAGCAGTACTTC. Translating gives CASSLTGHPYEQYF. Full variable domain (missing parts from reference TRBV28 and TRBJ2-7): DVKVTQSSRYLVKRTGEKVFLECVQDMDHENMFWYRQDPGLGLRLIYFSYDVKMKEKGDIPEGYSVSREKKERFSLILESASTNQTSMYLCASSLTGHPYEQYFGPGTRLTVT.

The genes are TRBV7-2 and TRBJ1-2, with TRBD1 identical over 9 bases. The CDR3 loop spans 15 amino acids. The germline gives CDR1 SGHTA, CDR2 FQGNSA. Trimming cost V 5 bases and J 4 bases; bases outside gene matches: 8. CDR3 region: CASSPSGQGTYGYTF. In DNA form, the CDR3 reads TGTGCCAGCAGCCCGTCGGGACAGGGAACCTATGGCTACACCTTC.

The V call is TRBV5-6, the J call TRBJ2-2, with D perhaps matching TRBD2 (6 bases). The CDR3 contains 17 residues. V was pared by 3 bases and J by 6 bases, with 21 bases between. From germline, CDR1 is SGHDT and CDR2 YYEEEE. The CDR3 DNA reads as TGTGCCAGCAGCTCTGGAGGGTCAGGACCATGGGCCGGGGAGCTGTTTTTT. Its translation: CASSSGGSGPWAGELFF. The whole variable domain, remainder taken from reference TRBV5-6 and TRBJ2-2, is DAGVTQSPTHLIKTRGQQVTLRCSPKSGHDTVSWYQQALGQGPQFIFQYYEEEERQRGNFPDRFSGHQFPNYSSELNVNALLLGDSALYLCASSSGGSGPWAGELFFGEGSRLTVL.

V and J are TRBV6-5 and TRBJ1-5; 7 nucleotides agree with TRBD1. The CDR3 sequence is 14 residues long. After removal of 7 bases from V and 3 bases from J, the junction contained 6 bases not matched to a gene. Per the germline V gene, CDR1 is MNHEY and CDR2 is SVGAGI. CDR3 nucleotide sequence: TGTGCCAGCAAAAGGGGGCAGCTCAATCAGCCCCAGCATTTT. Protein product: CASKRGQLNQPQHF.

This chain's CDR3 is CASRLAHLRVSTLESYTF. The DNA for the CDR3 is TGTGCAAGTCGCTTAGCGCATCTGAGGGTTTCTACACTTGAGAGCTACACCTTC. The gene calls are TRBV12-2 and TRBJ1-2. TRBV12-2 corresponds to a pseudogene. The CDR3 spans 18 residues.

This clone was recorded a few times. The chain joins TRBV28 to TRBJ1-5, with 9 nucleotides matching TRBD1. This CDR3 contains 16 residues. J gave up 5 bases and V 4 bases, and 9 bases lay outside the gene matches. Germline loops: CDR1 MDHEN, CDR2 SYDVKM. The CDR3 loop reads CASSSPGQGWHQPQHF. For the CDR3, the DNA is TGTGCCAGCAGTTCCCCGGGACAGGGATGGCATCAGCCCCAGCATTTT.

This chain joins TRBV7-9 and TRBJ2-5; 7 bases match TRBD2. Germline CDR1 is SEHNR and CDR2 is FQNEAQ (reference sequence). The V gene end was trimmed by 6 bases and the J gene end by 5 bases; junction bases not matched to a gene: 9. This CDR3 region has 14 residues. CDR3 bases: TGTGCCAGCAGTCCCGGACTAGGTTATGAGACCCAGTACTTC. Translation: CASSPGLGYETQYF.

The J gene is TRBJ2-3, the V gene TRBV6-1; 7 positions agree with TRBD1. The CDR3 runs 15 residues. Per the germline V gene, CDR1 is MNHNS and CDR2 is SASEGT. V shed 6 bases, J shed 4 bases, and the junction held 10 bases outside the gene matches. CDR3 coding DNA: TGTGCCAGCAGCAAGGGACAGATTTTTCCAGATACGCAGTATTTT. Amino acid sequence: CASSKGQIFPDTQYF.

Comment on this clone: This CDR3 is also generated by other DNA sequences in the sample. V and J are TRBV10-3 and TRBJ1-5; no definite D call. The CDR3 covers 14 residues. Trimming removed 3 bases at V and 0 bases at J, with 6 bases between. The germline CDR1 and CDR2 sequences are ENHRY and SYGVKD. The CDR3 reads CAISDPGSNQPQHF. The CDR3, as DNA: TGTGCCATCAGTGATCCCGGTAGCAATCAGCCCCAGCATTTT.

The chain joins TRBV6-6 to TRBJ1-6; TRBD1 agrees at 7 bases. V shed 5 bases and J 6 bases; nucleotides not matched to a gene: 7. Germline V CDR1 and CDR2: MNHNY, SVGAGI (reference sequence). The CDR3 contains 15 residues. As DNA, the CDR3 is TGTGCCAGCAGTCAGTCACAGGGGTTTAATTCACCCCTCCACTTT. Amino acids: CASSQSQGFNSPLHF.